The 24 T cell receptor beta chains below were found in one sample sequenced in a study of metastatic and nonmetastatic thyroid tumors (dated by TCRdb to between 2020 and 2021). The library was built by means of PCR. The sequencing machine was an Illumina HiSeq 4000. In-frame beta chains were kept once TCRdb had trimmed the public reads at Q25 with fastp and called clones with MiXCR. The table for this sample lists roughly 5,900 clones; roughly a third of them were counted only once. Under 30% of the sample is held by the ten biggest clonotypes. No treatment had been received by any patient before thyroid surgery. Sequenced: adjacent normal tissue. Receptors originate from a male donor with papillary thyroid cancer or a benign thyroid nodule (not recorded which). Some clones in this sample may be carry-over from other donors' samples.

This clone is termed medium-sized. The CDR3 spells CASRPDGTYGYTF. DNA for the CDR3: TGTGCCAGCAGACCAGACGGGACTTATGGCTACACCTTC. The chain couples TRBV7-9 to TRBJ1-2; the D gene is possibly TRBD1 (5 bases). Per germline, CDR1 SEHNR and CDR2 FQNEAQ (reference sequence). The ends were cut back, 6 bases at V and 5 bases at J, with 13 bases in the middle. The CDR3 totals 13 residues.

The chain joins TRBV5-1 to TRBJ2-4, with TRBD1 identical over 7 bases. CDR1 and CDR2 from the germline V gene are SGHRS and YFSETQ. V lost 2 bases, J lost 3 bases, and 8 bases stayed unmatched. The CDR3 consists of 16 residues. The CDR3 bases are TGCGCCAGCAGCTTAAGACAGGGTATGGTCAAAAACATTCAGTACTTC. It is translated as CASSLRQGMVKNIQYF.

This clone was picked up a small number of times. The chain links TRBV2 to TRBJ1-6; 10 bases line up with TRBD1. The CDR3 length is 15 residues. CDR1 is SNHLY, CDR2 FYNNEI, per germline. The junction had 7 bases not matched to a gene; V was cut back by 6 bases and J by 8 bases. The CDR3 DNA reads as TGTGCCAGCAGCGTATCCGGGACAGGGGATTCACCCCTCCACTTT. This gives the protein CASSVSGTGDSPLHF.

This rearrangement joins TRBV11-2 to TRBJ2-3; no clear D gene. CDR3 length: 12 residues. Germline V CDR1 and CDR2: SGHAT, FQNNGV. V was trimmed by 2 bases and J by 4 bases, leaving 4 bases between them. DNA of the CDR3: TGTGCCAGCAGCTTACTTCCAGATACGCAGTATTTT. It is translated as CASSLLPDTQYF.

This clone was observed a handful of times. Distinct nucleotide sequences in the sample also encode this CDR3. The V gene is TRBV12-3 or TRBV12-4, the J gene TRBJ2-3, with 9 bases that match TRBD2. V dropped 6 bases and J dropped 6; count of bases not matched to a gene: 7. The CDR3 consists of 14 residues. CDR3 nucleotides: TGTGCCAGCAGGGCGGGAGGGCCGGTGGATACGCAGTATTTT. It codes for CASRAGGPVDTQYF.

This clone was detected only a few times. J is TRBJ1-6 and V is TRBV6-5; no clear D. CDR1 is MNHEY and CDR2 is SVGAGI in the germline V gene. V shed 0 bases and J shed 9 bases, with 9 bases lying between them. The length of the CDR3 is 14 residues. The CDR3 reads CASSYSGVGSPLHF. The CDR3 nucleotides are TGTGCCAGCAGTTACTCCGGGGTGGGTTCACCCCTCCACTTT.

This rearrangement joins TRBV24-1 to TRBJ2-4, with a tentative D call TRBD1 (6 bases). Germline V gives CDR1 KGHDR, CDR2 SFDVKD. V lost 1 base, J lost 8 bases, and 14 bases lay in between. This CDR3 has 15 residues. The CDR3 DNA reads as TGTGCCACCAGTGATTTCGTCAGGGGTAGAGACATTCAGTACTTC. Protein sequence: CATSDFVRGRDIQYF.

The V and J genes are TRBV9 and TRBJ2-1; 8 bases match TRBD2. Trimming removed 6 bases from V and 6 bases from J; junction bases left unmatched: 14. The CDR3 spans 16 residues. The germline V gene has CDR1 SGDLS and CDR2 YYNGEE. The CDR3 loop is CASNKGTAGGRNEQFF. CDR3 DNA sequence: TGTGCCAGCAACAAAGGCACGGCGGGAGGACGCAATGAGCAGTTCTTC. Combining the CDR3 with reference TRBV9 and TRBJ2-1 gives the whole variable domain DSGVTQTPKHLITATGQRVTLRCSPRSGDLSVYWYQQSLDQGLQFLIQYYNGEERAKGNILERFSAQQFPDLHSELNLSSLELGDSALYFCASNKGTAGGRNEQFFGPGTRLTVL.

In this sample, this clone turned up many times. The chain uses TRBV27 and TRBJ2-2, with D uncertain. V was cut by 5 bases and J by 6 bases, with 10 bases left in between. The CDR3 is made up of 13 amino acids. Per the germline V gene, CDR1 is MNHEY and CDR2 is SMNVEV (reference sequence). The CDR3: CASSVDWSGELFF. CDR3 DNA sequence: TGTGCCAGCAGTGTCGATTGGTCCGGGGAGCTGTTTTTT.

CDR3 nucleotide sequence: TGTGCCAGCAGCTTACATGGGGGGATCTTCTACGAGCAGTACTTC. This sequence encodes CASSLHGGIFYEQYF. The chain couples TRBV7-2 to TRBJ2-7; D may be TRBD2 (6 bases). The CDR3 totals 15 residues. Trimming took 2 bases from V and 3 from J, leaving 14 bases between them. The germline CDR1 and CDR2 sequences are SGHTA and FQGNSA.

The chain combines TRBV20-1 with TRBJ2-1; 8 bases are a match to TRBD2. This CDR3 comprises 15 residues. Trimming at V came to 8 bases and at J to 5 bases, leaving 14 bases not matched to a gene. From germline, CDR1 is DFQATT and CDR2 SNEGSKA (reference sequence). In DNA form, the CDR3 reads TGCAGTTGCTTTGCGGGAGGAACCCAGAACAATGAGCAGTTCTTC. It codes for CSCFAGGTQNNEQFF.

By sample fraction, this clone is large (0.1 to 1%). DNA for the CDR3: TGCAGTGCTAGGGCAGGGATCAATCAGCCCCAGCATTTT. Its protein product is CSARAGINQPQHF. The chain combines TRBV20-1 with TRBJ1-5, with D possibly matching TRBD1 (5 bases). The length of the CDR3 is 13 residues. With 3 bases removed from V and 3 bases from J, the gap between germline ends came to 9 bases. Looked up from germline, CDR1 is DFQATT and CDR2 is SNEGSKA (reference sequence).

On this clone itself: Relative to the germline gene, one junction end is altered; a read error may explain this. The rearrangement joins TRBV11-1 to TRBJ2-1; possible D gene TRBD1, 5 bases. The CDR3 loop spans 15 amino acids. CDR1 and CDR2 from the germline V gene are SGHAT and FQDESV (reference sequence). CDR3 protein: CASSLLGQTYSEQFF. The CDR3 DNA reads TGTGCCAGCAGCTTACTCGGACAAACCTACAGTGAGCAGTTCTTC.

This clone was observed a few times. This chain joins TRBV10-3 and TRBJ2-7; possibly TRBD1 or TRBD2 for D (5 bases each). Germline assignment: CDR1 ENHRY and CDR2 SYGVKD. Trimming removed 6 bases from V and 2 bases from J, with 14 bases in between. This CDR3 has 14 amino acids. The CDR3: CAISPSGTAYEQYF. As DNA, the CDR3 is TGTGCCATCAGCCCATCCGGGACCGCCTACGAGCAGTACTTC.

There are a few counts of this clone. One junction end disagrees with the germline gene, perhaps due to a read error. V is TRBV12-3 or TRBV12-4 and J is TRBJ2-2; TRBD2 is a possible D gene (5 bases). CDR3 length: 12 amino acids. CDR3 sequence (DNA): TGTGCCAGCAGTCCCCAAACCTGGGAGCCGTTTTTT. It yields the protein CASSPQTWEPFF.

In this sample, this clone is medium-sized. The chain carries TRBV7-8 and TRBJ1-3, with D unresolved. CDR1 is SGHVS, CDR2 FQNEAQ, per germline. Between the trimmed V and J ends, which lost 5 bases and 0 bases, there was a span of 8 bases. The CDR3 covers 14 residues. The CDR3 sequence: CASSLGISGNTIYF. CDR3 DNA: TGTGCCAGCAGCCTGGGGATCTCTGGAAACACCATATATTTT. The whole variable domain, filled in from reference TRBV7-8 and TRBJ1-3, reads GAGVSQSPRYKVAKRGQDVALRCDPISGHVSLFWYQQALGQGPEFLTYFQNEAQLDKSGLPSDRFFAERPEGSVSTLKIQRTQQEDSAVYLCASSLGISGNTIYFGEGSWLTVV.

This clone was seen a handful of times. The V call is TRBV7-2, the J call TRBJ2-1, with 7 bases lining up with TRBD1. Germline V gene sequence: CDR1 SGHTA, CDR2 FQGNSA. CDR3 length: 13 residues. Trimming at V came to 5 bases and at J to 10 bases, leaving 8 bases not matched to a gene. CDR3 amino acids: CASSPGGPGEQFF. CDR3 sequence (DNA): TGTGCCAGCAGCCCAGGGGGACCCGGCGAGCAGTTCTTC.

Of note for this clone: An end of the junction differs from the germline gene, which may be a read error. The chain links TRBV6-1 to TRBJ2-3; 7 positions match TRBD1. Germline V gene sequence: CDR1 MNHNS, CDR2 SASEGT. The CDR3 is 14 amino acids. CDR3 sequence reads: CASGEDRSTDTQYF. CDR3 DNA: TGTGCCAGCGGTGAGGACAGGTCCACAGATACGCAGTATTTT.

A few counts support this clone. The chain uses TRBV6-2 or TRBV6-3 and TRBJ2-7, with 11 bases matching TRBD2. Germline CDR1 is MNHEY and CDR2 is SVGEGT. The CDR3 extends over 16 amino acids. The V gene end was trimmed by 2 bases and the J gene end by 5 bases; junction bases not matched to a gene: 8. The CDR3 DNA sequence: TGTGCCAGCAGTTACGGGGGTTTAGCGGGAGGGGACGAGCAGTACTTC. The encoded protein is CASSYGGLAGGDEQYF.

This clone has more than one count but fewer than ten. V and J are TRBV28 and TRBJ2-2; 9 bases map to TRBD2. Germline trimming cut 6 bases from V and 0 bases from J; bases unmatched to any gene: 11. The V gene's germline CDR1 is MDHEN and CDR2 SYDVKM. This CDR3 is 18 amino acids long. The CDR3 coding sequence is TGTGCCAGCAGCCAATTAGCGGGAGTGAGGACGAACACCGGGGAGCTGTTTTTT. Amino acids: CASSQLAGVRTNTGELFF.

V is TRBV11-2 and J is TRBJ2-1; maybe TRBD1 (6 bases). Trimming shortened V by 1 base and J by 0 bases, and 7 bases separated the two germline ends. Germline CDR1 SGHAT, CDR2 FQNNGV. CDR3 length: 15 amino acids. CDR3 residues: CASSLVRGSYNEQFF. CDR3 coding DNA: TGTGCCAGCAGCTTAGTCAGGGGCTCCTACAATGAGCAGTTCTTC.

V and J are TRBV9 and TRBJ2-2, with 15 bases that match TRBD2. CDR3 size: 18 residues. J lost 4 bases, V lost 10 bases, and 14 bases had no gene match. Looked up from germline, CDR1 is SGDLS and CDR2 is YYNGEE. The DNA of the CDR3 is TGTGCCCATCAAGCCCGCGGACTAGCGGGGGGGCGCACCGGGGAGCTGTTTTTT. This codes for CAHQARGLAGGRTGELFF.

This clone was observed a handful of times. The chain is built from TRBV7-8 and TRBJ1-6, with no clear D. The V gene lost 3 bases and the J gene lost 7 bases, with 10 bases spanning the gap. The CDR3 is 14 amino acids. Germline V gene lookup returns CDR1 SGHVS and CDR2 FQNEAQ. The CDR3 nucleotides are TGTGCCAGCAGCTTGGTCGGTCAAAATTCACCCCTCCACTTT. Its protein is CASSLVGQNSPLHF.

V and J are TRBV5-1 and TRBJ2-7; the D is unclear. The CDR3 runs 13 residues. Germline V gives CDR1 SGHRS, CDR2 YFSETQ. V dropped 0 bases and J dropped 0 bases, with 4 bases sitting between them. The CDR3 region has the DNA TGCGCCAGCAGCTTGGACAACTCCTACGAGCAGTACTTC. Encoded protein: CASSLDNSYEQYF.